This T cell receptor beta chain appears in the sequencing data of a study of T cell repertoires in cytomegalovirus infection. Study-level background: From public TCR beta signatures came an indication of both CMV infection and matching HLA type.

As concerns this clonotype: Its specificity is not known. An end of the junction does not agree with germline; a read error may underlie this.

TCRdb reanalysed the reads using MiXCR and keeps one entry per CDR3 protein. The table lists hundreds of thousands of distinct CDR3 sequences, about 31% of them singletons, with around an eighth in the top ten. Study-level findings and limits: Totalled public TCR beta family frequency picked out people who carried CMV plus the relevant HLA. HLA-C-restricted, CMV-specific TCR beta clonotypes were dominant ex vivo.

Sequencing used cultured CD8+ T cells from PBMCs, obtained from culture after CMV antigen stimulation. The TCR was taken from a human donor in good health (CMV status not recorded). Some clones in this sample may be carry-over from other donors' samples.

CDR3 in DNA: TGTGCCAACAGCTTAATTTCGACAGTTAATTCACCCCTCCACTTT. Amino acid sequence: CANSLISTVNSPLHF. V usage is TRBV7-3 and J usage is TRBJ1-6; possibly TRBD1 for D (5 bases). Germline V CDR1 and CDR2: SGHTA, FQGTGA. This CDR3 comprises 15 residues.